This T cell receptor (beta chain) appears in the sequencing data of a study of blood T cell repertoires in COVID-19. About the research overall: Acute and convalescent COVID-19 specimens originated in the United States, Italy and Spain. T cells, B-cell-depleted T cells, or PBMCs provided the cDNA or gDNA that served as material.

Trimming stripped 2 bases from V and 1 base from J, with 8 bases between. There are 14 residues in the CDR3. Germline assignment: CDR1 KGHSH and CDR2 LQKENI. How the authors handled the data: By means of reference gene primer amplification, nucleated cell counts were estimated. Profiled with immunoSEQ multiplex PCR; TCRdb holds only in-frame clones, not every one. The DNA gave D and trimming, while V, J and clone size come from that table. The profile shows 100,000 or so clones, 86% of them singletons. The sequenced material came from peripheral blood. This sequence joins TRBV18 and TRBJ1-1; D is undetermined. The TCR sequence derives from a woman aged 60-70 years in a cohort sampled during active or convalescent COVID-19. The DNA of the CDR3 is TGTGCCAGCTCACCAAGTCTCGGGAACACTGAAGCTTTCTTT. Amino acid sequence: CASSPSLGNTEAFF.